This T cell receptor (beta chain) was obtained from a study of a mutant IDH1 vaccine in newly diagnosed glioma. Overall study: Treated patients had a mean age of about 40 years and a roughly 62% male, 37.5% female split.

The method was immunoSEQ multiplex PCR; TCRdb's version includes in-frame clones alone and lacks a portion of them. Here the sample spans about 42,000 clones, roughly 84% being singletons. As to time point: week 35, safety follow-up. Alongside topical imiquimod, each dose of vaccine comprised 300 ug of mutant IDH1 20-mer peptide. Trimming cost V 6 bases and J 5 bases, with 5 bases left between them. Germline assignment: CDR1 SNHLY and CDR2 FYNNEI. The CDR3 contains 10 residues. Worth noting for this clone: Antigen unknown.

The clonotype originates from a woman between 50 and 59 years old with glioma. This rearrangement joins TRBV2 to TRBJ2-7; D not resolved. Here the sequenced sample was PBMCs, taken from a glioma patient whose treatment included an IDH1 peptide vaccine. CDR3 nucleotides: TGTGCCAGCAGCGGCAACGAGCAGTACTTC. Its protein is CASSGNEQYF. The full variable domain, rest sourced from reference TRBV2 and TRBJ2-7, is EPEVTQTPSHQVTQMGQEVILRCVPISNHLYFYWYRQILGQKVEFLVSFYNNEISEKSEIFDDQFSVERPDGSNFTLKIRSTKLEDSAMYFCASSGNEQYFGPGTRLTVT.